The 22 T cell receptor beta chains presented below share a single source sample, sequenced in a study of T cell responses to AZD1222 COVID-19 vaccine (dated by TCRdb to about 2021). The sample's time point label, decoded: about 28 days (+/-7) after the second vaccine dose. Library generation was performed with the immunoSEQ multiplex PCR assay. TCRdb's version of the immuneACCESS table is confined to in-frame rearrangements and falls short of the full clone set. An unresolved V gene accounts for under half of the shortfall where checked; the remainder is of unknown origin. This sample gives roughly 120,000 clones in total; around 84% of them show up just once. Under 20% of the sample goes to the ten largest clones. The sequencing used peripheral blood, collected 28 days after the second AZD1222 dose. All receptors come from an adult who received the AZD1222 COVID-19 vaccine.

This rearrangement joins TRBV7-9 to TRBJ2-5; 8 nucleotides align to TRBD2. The germline V gene has CDR1 SEHNR and CDR2 FQNEAQ (reference sequence). V shed 3 bases and J 3 bases; nucleotides not matched to a gene: 6. The CDR3 contains 15 residues. The CDR3 nucleotides are TGTGCCAGCAGCTTGGTAGCGGGATTTGAAGAGACCCAGTACTTC. Amino acid sequence: CASSLVAGFEETQYF.

V and J are TRBV29-1 and TRBJ2-7; either TRBD1 or TRBD2 may supply D (5 bases each). This CDR3 contains 13 residues. Germline CDR1 is SQVTM and CDR2 is ANQGSEA. V lost 6 bases and J 2 bases, leaving 14 bases between the germline ends. The CDR3 protein is CSVSGTVTYEQYF. The CDR3 DNA follows: TGCAGCGTGTCCGGGACGGTAACCTACGAGCAGTACTTC.

The chain has TRBV19 and TRBJ1-5; D is unclear. Trimming left V 3 bases short and J 3 bases short, with 9 bases between. Germline values: CDR1 LNHDA, CDR2 SQIVND (reference sequence). This CDR3 is 14 amino acids long. CDR3 nucleotides: TGTGCCAGTAGTATTTTCGCCATCAATCAGCCCCAGCATTTT. Its translation: CASSIFAINQPQHF.

The chain couples TRBV24-1 to TRBJ2-3, with D unclear. Trimming pared 7 bases from V and 0 bases from J, leaving 1 base between. This CDR3 is 11 amino acids long. CDR1 is KGHDR, CDR2 SFDVKD, per germline. Here the CDR3 DNA reads TGTGCCACCAGGAGCACAGATACGCAGTATTTT. Its translation: CATRSTDTQYF.

This clone was recorded only once. CDR3 sequence reads: CASSQKRTDFNYGYTF. In nucleotides, the CDR3 is TGTGCCAGCAGCCAAAAAAGGACGGACTTTAACTATGGCTACACCTTC. The rearrangement links TRBV7-8 to TRBJ1-2; unclear D gene. There are 16 residues in the CDR3. V was clipped by 5 bases and J by 1 base, with 17 bases between them. Germline assignment: CDR1 SGHVS and CDR2 FQNEAQ.

The chain couples TRBV18 to TRBJ1-1; D is unclear. Germline V CDR1 and CDR2: KGHSH, LQKENI. CDR3 length: 13 amino acids. V was clipped by 4 bases and J by 4 bases, with 10 bases between them. The CDR3 DNA is TGTGCCAGCTCACGGCGAGTAGGCACTGAAGCTTTCTTT. It codes for CASSRRVGTEAFF.

The rearrangement uses TRBV5-1 and TRBJ1-4, with D possibly matching TRBD1 (5 bases). V was trimmed by 4 bases and J by 6 bases, leaving 10 bases between them. The CDR3 is 13 amino acids. CDR1 and CDR2 (germline): SGHRS, YFSETQ. CDR3 protein: CASSPGDYEKLFF. The DNA of the CDR3 is TGCGCCAGCAGCCCTGGGGACTATGAAAAACTGTTTTTT.

The genes are TRBV5-1 and TRBJ1-3; tentatively, D is TRBD1 (5 bases). CDR1 is SGHRS and CDR2 is YFSETQ in the germline V gene. This CDR3 comprises 15 residues. V gave up 5 bases and J gave up 4 bases, with 16 bases separating them. CDR3 bases: TGCGCCAGCAGTAAACGGGGGTCCGCAGGAAACACCATATATTTT. Amino acid sequence: CASSKRGSAGNTIYF.

The V call is TRBV15, the J call TRBJ2-2; the match to TRBD2 covers 7 bases. Trimming cost V 5 bases and J 5 bases; bases outside gene matches: 8. Looked up from germline, CDR1 is LNHNV and CDR2 is YYDKDF (reference sequence). The CDR3 is 15 residues long. CDR3 sequence: CATSWGGRGTGELFF. DNA for the CDR3: TGTGCCACCAGCTGGGGAGGGAGGGGTACCGGGGAGCTGTTTTTT.

The chain joins TRBV27 to TRBJ1-6; tentatively, D is TRBD1 (5 bases). CDR3 length equals 17 residues. V was cut by 5 bases and J by 3 bases, with 17 bases left in between. The germline gives CDR1 MNHEY, CDR2 SMNVEV (reference sequence). CDR3 DNA sequence: TGTGCCAGCAGTCCTTACAGGCCCCGCGACTATAATTCACCCCTCCACTTT. Its protein product is CASSPYRPRDYNSPLHF.

The V and J genes are TRBV12-2 and TRBJ1-3. TRBV12-2 is a pseudogene segment. This CDR3 is 15 amino acids long. The CDR3 region is CASRLEGGGGNTIYF. The CDR3 DNA follows: TGTGCAAGTCGCTTAGAAGGAGGAGGGGGAAACACCATATATTTT.

The chain employs TRBV28 and TRBJ2-1; 12 bases fit TRBD2. The V gene end was trimmed by 6 bases and the J gene end by 7 bases; junction bases not matched to a gene: 7. CDR1 and CDR2 from the germline V gene are MDHEN and SYDVKM. The CDR3 has 15 amino acids. The CDR3 sequence is CASSPSGRDRNEQFF. The CDR3 DNA sequence: TGTGCCAGCAGCCCTAGCGGGAGGGACAGAAATGAGCAGTTCTTC.

The chain carries TRBV10-3 and TRBJ1-2, with TRBD1 as a possible D gene (6 bases). Deletions cut 3 bases from V and 1 base from J, with 18 bases between. CDR1 and CDR2 (germline): ENHRY, SYGVKD. The CDR3 length is 17 residues. CDR3 in DNA: TGTGCCATCAGTGACCCCTCACGGGGGCAGGGTAACTATGGCTACACCTTC. Its translation is CAISDPSRGQGNYGYTF.

V usage is TRBV4-3 and J usage is TRBJ2-1; D is possibly TRBD1 or TRBD2 (6 bases each). The V end lost 0 bases, the J end lost 0 bases, and 24 bases lay between the germline ends. Looked up from germline, CDR1 is LGHNA and CDR2 is YSLEER. This CDR3 is built from 21 residues. In nucleotides, the CDR3 is TGCGCCAGCAGCCAAGACGGGGGCTTGTTGGGAGAGCAAAGCTCCTACAATGAGCAGTTCTTC. Its translation: CASSQDGGLLGEQSSYNEQFF.

The V and J genes are TRBV7-9 and TRBJ2-7; TRBD1 aligns across 10 bases. With V trimmed by 4 bases and J by 5 bases, 5 bases remained unmatched. In germline, CDR1 is SEHNR, CDR2 FQNEAQ (reference sequence). CDR3 length equals 14 residues. This CDR3 is CASSSTGTGDEQYF. Here the CDR3 DNA reads TGTGCCAGCAGCTCTACCGGGACAGGGGACGAGCAGTACTTC.

The chain combines TRBV7-6 with TRBJ1-4, with 9 positions matching TRBD1. This CDR3 spans 18 amino acids. The germline V gene has CDR1 SGHVS and CDR2 FNYEAQ. With V trimmed by 5 bases and J by 0 bases, 10 bases remained unmatched. The CDR3 DNA is TGTGCCAGCAGCCCCGGACAGGGGATATTTGCAACTAATGAAAAACTGTTTTTT. Amino acids: CASSPGQGIFATNEKLFF.

This chain joins TRBV6-4 and TRBJ1-5; 7 bases fit TRBD1. The CDR3 runs to 14 residues. The germline V gene has CDR1 MRHNA and CDR2 SNTAGT. With 6 bases clipped from V and 5 bases from J, the junction kept 7 bases outside the gene matches. CDR3 protein: CASRRDRGYQPQHF. CDR3 coding DNA: TGTGCCAGCAGGCGGGACAGAGGGTATCAGCCCCAGCATTTT.

V is TRBV19 and J is TRBJ2-7, with D tentatively TRBD1 (6 bases). The germline CDR1 and CDR2 sequences are LNHDA and SQIVND (reference sequence). The germline V and J ends were trimmed by 4 bases and 1 base, with 11 bases remaining between them. This CDR3 has 14 amino acids. The CDR3: CASSKDSLSYEQYF. The CDR3 DNA sequence: TGTGCCAGTAGTAAGGACAGTCTTTCCTACGAGCAGTACTTC.

The chain combines TRBV11-2 with TRBJ1-5; the D is unclear. This CDR3 spans 14 amino acids. Germline-derived CDR1 and CDR2 are SGHAT and FQNNGV. The ends were cut back, 3 bases at V and 3 bases at J, with 9 bases in the middle. CDR3 sequence (DNA): TGTGCCAGCAGCTTCTCGGTGGCCAATCAGCCCCAGCATTTT. Amino acid sequence: CASSFSVANQPQHF.

The V gene is TRBV6-2 or TRBV6-3, the J gene TRBJ2-1, with TRBD2 matching over 14 bases. CDR1 and CDR2 (germline): MNHEY, SVGEGT. The length of the CDR3 is 15 residues. The V segment lost 3 bases and the J segment 9 bases; nucleotides outside the gene matches: 4. CDR3 loop: CASSYGLAGGVEQFF. The CDR3 DNA reads as TGTGCCAGCAGTTATGGACTAGCGGGAGGCGTTGAGCAGTTCTTC.

The V gene is TRBV5-1, the J gene TRBJ1-1, with 9 positions matching TRBD1. Germline lookup yields CDR1 SGHRS and CDR2 YFSETQ. This CDR3 has 16 amino acids. Trimming took 5 bases from V and 1 from J; bases not matched to a gene: 9. CDR3 nucleotides: TGCGCCAGCAGTAAACAGGGGGCCGAGACGAACACTGAAGCTTTCTTT. As protein: CASSKQGAETNTEAFF.

The CDR3: CASSSGGSIYEQYF. Here the CDR3 DNA reads TGTGCCAGCAGCTCCGGGGGGTCAATCTACGAGCAGTACTTC. V usage is TRBV28 and J usage is TRBJ2-7, with 7 bases fitting TRBD2. CDR1 and CDR2 (germline): MDHEN, SYDVKM. CDR3 length equals 14 residues. Trimming took 6 bases from V and 3 from J; bases not matched to a gene: 8.